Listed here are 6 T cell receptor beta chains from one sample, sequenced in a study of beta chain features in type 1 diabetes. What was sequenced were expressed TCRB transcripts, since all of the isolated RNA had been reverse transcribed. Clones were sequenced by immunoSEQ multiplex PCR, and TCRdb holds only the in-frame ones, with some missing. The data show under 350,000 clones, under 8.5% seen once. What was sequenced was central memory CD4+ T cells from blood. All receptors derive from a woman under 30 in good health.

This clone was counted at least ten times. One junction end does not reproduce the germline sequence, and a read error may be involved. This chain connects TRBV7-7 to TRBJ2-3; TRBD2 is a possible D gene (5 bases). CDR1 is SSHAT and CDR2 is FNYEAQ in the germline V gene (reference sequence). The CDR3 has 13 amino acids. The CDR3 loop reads CASSLWTEEEQYF. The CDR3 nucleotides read TGTGCTAGCAGCTTATGGACCGAGGAGGAGCAGTATTTT.

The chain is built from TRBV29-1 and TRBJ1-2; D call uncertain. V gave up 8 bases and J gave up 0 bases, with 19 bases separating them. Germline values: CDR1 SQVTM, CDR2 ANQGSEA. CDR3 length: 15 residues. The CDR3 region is CSPRGLDGSNYGYTF. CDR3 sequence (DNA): TGCAGCCCCCGCGGTTTGGACGGCTCTAACTATGGCTACACCTTC.

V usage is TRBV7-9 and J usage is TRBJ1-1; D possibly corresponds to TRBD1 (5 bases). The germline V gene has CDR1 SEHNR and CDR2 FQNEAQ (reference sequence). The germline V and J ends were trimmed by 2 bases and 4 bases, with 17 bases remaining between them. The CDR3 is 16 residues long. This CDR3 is CASSLMGAGTATEAFF. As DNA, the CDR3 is TGTGCCAGCAGCTTAATGGGCGCGGGGACCGCCACTGAAGCTTTCTTT.

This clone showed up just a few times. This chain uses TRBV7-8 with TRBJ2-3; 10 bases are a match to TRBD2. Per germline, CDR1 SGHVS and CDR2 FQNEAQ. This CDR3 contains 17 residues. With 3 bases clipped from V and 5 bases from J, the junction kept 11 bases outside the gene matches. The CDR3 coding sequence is TGTGCCAGCAGCTTGACGCGCCCCGGGACTAGCGTAGATACGCAGTATTTT. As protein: CASSLTRPGTSVDTQYF.

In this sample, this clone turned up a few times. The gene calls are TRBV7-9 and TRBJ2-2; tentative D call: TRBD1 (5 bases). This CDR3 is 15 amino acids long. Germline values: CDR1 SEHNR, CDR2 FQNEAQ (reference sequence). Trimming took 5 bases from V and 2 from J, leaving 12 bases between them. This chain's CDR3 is CASSLTVQNTGELFF. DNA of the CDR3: TGTGCCAGCAGCCTGACAGTACAAAACACCGGGGAGCTGTTTTTT.

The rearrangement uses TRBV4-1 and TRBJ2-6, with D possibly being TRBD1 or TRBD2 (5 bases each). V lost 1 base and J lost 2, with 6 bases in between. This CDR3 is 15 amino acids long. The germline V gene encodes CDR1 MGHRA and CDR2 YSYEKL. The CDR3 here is CASSQAGPGANVLTF. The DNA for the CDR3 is TGCGCCAGCAGCCAAGCGGGGCCTGGGGCCAACGTCCTGACTTTC.